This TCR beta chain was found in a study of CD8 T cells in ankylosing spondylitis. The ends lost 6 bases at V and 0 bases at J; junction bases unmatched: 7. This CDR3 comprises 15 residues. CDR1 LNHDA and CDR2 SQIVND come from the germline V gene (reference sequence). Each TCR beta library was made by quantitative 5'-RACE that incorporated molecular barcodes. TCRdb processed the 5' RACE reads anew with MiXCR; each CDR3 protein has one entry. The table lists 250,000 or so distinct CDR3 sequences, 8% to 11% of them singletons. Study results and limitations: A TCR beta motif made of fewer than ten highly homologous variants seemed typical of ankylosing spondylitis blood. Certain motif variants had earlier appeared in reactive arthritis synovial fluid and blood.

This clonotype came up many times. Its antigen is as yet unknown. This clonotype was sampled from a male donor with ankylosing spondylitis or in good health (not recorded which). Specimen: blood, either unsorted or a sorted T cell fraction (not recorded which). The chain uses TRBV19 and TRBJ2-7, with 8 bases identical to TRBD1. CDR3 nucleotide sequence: TGTGCCAGTAGCCTCAGGACAGGGAGCTCCTACGAGCAGTACTTC. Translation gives CASSLRTGSSYEQYF.